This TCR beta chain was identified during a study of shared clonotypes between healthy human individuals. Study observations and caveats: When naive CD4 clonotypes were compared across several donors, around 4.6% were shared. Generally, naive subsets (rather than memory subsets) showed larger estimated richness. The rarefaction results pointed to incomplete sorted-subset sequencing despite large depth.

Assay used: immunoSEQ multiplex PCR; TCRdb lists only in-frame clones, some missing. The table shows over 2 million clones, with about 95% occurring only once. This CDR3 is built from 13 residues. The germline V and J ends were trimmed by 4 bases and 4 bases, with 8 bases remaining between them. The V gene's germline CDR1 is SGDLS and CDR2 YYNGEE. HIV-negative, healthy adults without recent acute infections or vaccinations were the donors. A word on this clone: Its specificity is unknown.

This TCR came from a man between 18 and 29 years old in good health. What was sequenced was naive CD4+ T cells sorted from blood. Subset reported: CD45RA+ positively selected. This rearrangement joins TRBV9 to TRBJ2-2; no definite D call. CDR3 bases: TGTGCCAGCAGCCCCCGGTCCACCGGGGAGCTGTTTTTT. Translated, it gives CASSPRSTGELFF.